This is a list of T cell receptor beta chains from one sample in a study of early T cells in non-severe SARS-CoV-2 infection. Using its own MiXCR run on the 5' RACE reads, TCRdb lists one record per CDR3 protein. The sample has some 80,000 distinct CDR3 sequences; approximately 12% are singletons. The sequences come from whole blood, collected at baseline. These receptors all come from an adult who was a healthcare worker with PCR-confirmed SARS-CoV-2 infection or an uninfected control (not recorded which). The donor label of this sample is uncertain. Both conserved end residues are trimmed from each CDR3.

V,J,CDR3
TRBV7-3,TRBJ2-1,ASSLTLAANEQF
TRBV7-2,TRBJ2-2,ASSYPGTGELF
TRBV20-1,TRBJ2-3,SAREAGDTDTQY
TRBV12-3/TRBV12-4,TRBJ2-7,ASSFRGRGAYPEMAGAEQY
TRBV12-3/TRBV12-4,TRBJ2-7,ASSLSSAQYNYEQY
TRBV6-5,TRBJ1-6,ASSRTRQNSPLH
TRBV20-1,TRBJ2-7,SARVASGGASYEQY
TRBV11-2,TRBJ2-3,ASSSQDTQY
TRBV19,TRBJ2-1,ASSGSGRLFTNEQF
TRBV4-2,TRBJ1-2,ASSQAHQLAANYGYT
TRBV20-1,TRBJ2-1,SARQTGGFDEQF
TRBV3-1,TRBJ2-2,ASSPPFSGTNENTGELF
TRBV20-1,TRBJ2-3,SARETGTDTQY
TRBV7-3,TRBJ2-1,ASSYGGDNEQF
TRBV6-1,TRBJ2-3,ASSGWTSGGAANTQY
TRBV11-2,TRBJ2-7,ASSYDKTGTTYEQY
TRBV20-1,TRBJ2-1,SARGMRGGLWNEQF
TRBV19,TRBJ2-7,ASSILAGGTYEQY
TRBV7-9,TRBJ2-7,ASSDLKTPPPYEQY
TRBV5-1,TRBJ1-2,ASSFGQATNYGYT
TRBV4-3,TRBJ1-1,ASSQEHRGLQVKAF
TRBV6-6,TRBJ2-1,ASSYSGKEQF
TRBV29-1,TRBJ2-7,SVVMRTSGGQFYEQY
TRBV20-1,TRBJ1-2,SATLGATNYGYT
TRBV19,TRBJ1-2,ASSLADIYGYT
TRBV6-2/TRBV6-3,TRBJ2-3,ASSYGPGRAGDTDTQY
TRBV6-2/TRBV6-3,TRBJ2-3,ASSPNSGDTQY
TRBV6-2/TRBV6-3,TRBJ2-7,ASSPRDAEQY
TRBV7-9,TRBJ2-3,ARGTGTGASDTQY
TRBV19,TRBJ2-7,ASSMGLAAYEQY
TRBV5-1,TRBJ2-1,ASTPSGSTYNEQF
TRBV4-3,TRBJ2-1,ASSQGPGWGEF
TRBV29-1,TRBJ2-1,SVTNRVYNEQF
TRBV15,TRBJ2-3,ATSRDRPPDTQY
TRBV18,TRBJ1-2,ASSPLAIIGAPSRYT
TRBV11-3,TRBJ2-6,ASRRGQGMSGANVLT
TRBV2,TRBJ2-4,ASSGTSGTIQY
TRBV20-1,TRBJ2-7,SARKVKDWPSIDEQY
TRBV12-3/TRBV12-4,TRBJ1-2,ASSFTGARYGYT
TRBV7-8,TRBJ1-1,ASSSRPPGDTEAF
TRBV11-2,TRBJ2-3,ASSLVPGGGTDTQY
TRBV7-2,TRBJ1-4,ASSPTGTTNEKLF
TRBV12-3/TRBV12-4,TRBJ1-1,ASSIGTEAF
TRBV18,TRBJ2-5,ASSPQRAETQY
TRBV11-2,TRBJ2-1,ASTNSQINEQF
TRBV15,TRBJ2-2,ATSRDRNSGNTGELF
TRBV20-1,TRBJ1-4,SARARDSREKLF
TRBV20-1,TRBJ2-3,SAGGNKATDTQY
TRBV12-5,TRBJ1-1,ASGRTGLAEAF
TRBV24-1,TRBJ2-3,ATSDRGGRIDTQY
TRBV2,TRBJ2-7,ASSGPTGSRRHEQY
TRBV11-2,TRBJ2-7,ASSAGEQY
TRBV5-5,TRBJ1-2,ASSLGPASNYGYT
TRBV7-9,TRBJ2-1,ASSLQQADEQF
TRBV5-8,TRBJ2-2,ASSWGSGRNTGELF